This T cell receptor (beta chain) emerged from a study of T cell responses to AZD1222 COVID-19 vaccine. Details on this clone: What it binds is unknown.

Method: immunoSEQ multiplex PCR; TCRdb's copy keeps in-frame clones and lacks some. The repertoire consists of 100,000 to 150,000 clones, with more than 85% occurring once and the leading ten covering around 1.9%. CDR1 is SEHNR, CDR2 FQNEAQ, per germline (reference sequence). Trimming took off 1 base at V and 0 bases at J, with 18 bases between the two ends. The CDR3 covers 18 residues. Study conclusions and caveats: Donors, mostly white British, included more females; clonal diversity was possibly underestimated. Seropositive status at baseline applied to only a handful of AZD1222 recipients. Breadth and depth of Spike-specific TCRs rose after two AZD1222 doses.

Second doses at about 4 or about 12 weeks were pooled. Sequences were derived from peripheral blood, sampled 28 days after the second AZD1222 dose. The TCR comes from an adult who received the AZD1222 COVID-19 vaccine. V is TRBV7-9 and J is TRBJ1-1; weak D call: TRBD1 (5 bases). CDR3 in amino acids: CASSLGFPFGALNTEAFF. The CDR3 DNA reads as TGTGCCAGCAGCTTAGGGTTTCCTTTCGGGGCCCTGAACACTGAAGCTTTCTTT. Based on the CDR3 plus reference TRBV7-9 and TRBJ1-1, the full variable domain is DTGVSQNPRHKITKRGQNVTFRCDPISEHNRLYWYRQTLGQGPEFLTYFQNEAQLEKSRLLSDRFSAERPKGSFSTLEIQRTEQGDSAMYLCASSLGFPFGALNTEAFFGQGTRLTVV.